This TCR beta chain was sequenced during a study of blood T cell repertoires in COVID-19. Study details: The United States, Italy and Spain supplied acute and convalescent COVID-19 samples. PBMCs, B-cell-depleted T cells, or T cells were the source of the cDNA or gDNA that made up the material.

Germline CDR1 reads MNHEY; CDR2 reads SVGAGI. V was clipped by 4 bases and J by 4 bases, with 4 bases between them. The CDR3 length is 11 residues. Original handling: It was from reference gene primer amplification that nucleated cell counts were estimated. Some clones are missing from TCRdb's copy, which holds only in-frame ones; the method was immunoSEQ multiplex PCR. V and J calls plus clone size are reproduced from that table; the DNA served to infer D and trimming. The repertoire holds more than 200,000 clones, with 70% to 90% as singletons. The source material was peripheral blood. The receptor was isolated from a man between 18 and 29 years old with active or convalescent COVID-19. The V and J genes are TRBV6-5 and TRBJ1-1; D gene ambiguous. The DNA of the CDR3 is TGTGCCAGCAGTTCCATCACTGAAGCTTTCTTT. Residues: CASSSITEAFF.